This paragraph reports one T cell receptor beta chain. The antigen remains undetermined. The CDR3 has 15 residues. V trimming: 1 base; J trimming: 6 bases; junction bases outside the gene matches: 9. Germline assignment: CDR1 SGHTA and CDR2 FQGNSA. A multiplex PCR was run with 60 Vbeta primers and 13 Jbeta primers. TCRdb's copy holds only in-frame clones and misses some; the assay was immunoSEQ multiplex PCR. The data show 150,000 or so clones, over 60% seen once. These data come from a study of cytomegalovirus exposure and HLA in healthy donors. Study-level information: When 300 to 400 donors were genotyped, roughly 82% of them were found to fall in the Caucasian-associated ancestry cluster. Study-wide findings and caveats: The study put some 150 TCR beta chains on its list as cytomegalovirus-associated. Later analysis indicated greater clonal expansion among HLA-associated TCR beta chains than among equally common other chains. Reports described diagnosis of cytomegalovirus status by the classifier as highly specific and sensitive.

The V call is TRBV7-2, the J call TRBJ2-7, with TRBD2 identical over 7 bases. The TCR was taken from a female donor in good health and CMV-seronegative. The sample was PBMCs. The CDR3 here is CASSLDGGRAGEQYF. For the CDR3, the DNA is TGTGCCAGCAGCTTAGATGGGGGGAGGGCTGGCGAGCAGTACTTC.